These 25 T cell receptor beta chains came from one sample sequenced in a study of T cells in Graves' hyperthyroidism and ophthalmopathy. RNA transcripts provided the source from which TCR beta CDR3 regions were amplified. With the HTBI primer set, the TCR CDR3 went through a first round of RT-PCR. From the multiplex PCR reads, TCRdb called clonotypes with MiXCR, one entry per CDR3 protein. The profile shows a few hundred thousand distinct CDR3 sequences, around 45% of them singletons. Sequences were obtained from peripheral blood or thyroid tissue (not recorded which). The receptors were gathered from a young woman with Graves' hyperthyroidism.

This clonotype was counted only a few times. V is TRBV7-2 and J is TRBJ1-1; no definite D call. The CDR3 has 12 amino acids. The germline gives CDR1 SGHTA, CDR2 FQGNSA. Trimming shortened V by 5 bases and J by 5 bases, and 9 bases separated the two germline ends. Here the CDR3 DNA reads TGTGCCAGCAGCCGATCGAGGACTGAAGCTTTCTTT. Translation gives CASSRSRTEAFF.

In this sample, this clonotype turned up a few times. The CDR3 loop is CATSRDGLNEKLFF. The CDR3 nucleotides read TGTGCCACCAGCAGAGATGGGCTTAATGAAAAACTGTTTTTT. The V and J genes are TRBV15 and TRBJ1-4; D is ambiguous. This CDR3 has 14 residues. Germline CDR1 and CDR2: LNHNV and YYDKDF (reference sequence). V was cut by 0 bases and J by 4 bases, with 6 bases left in between.

The chain is built from TRBV7-8 and TRBJ2-7; D possibly uses TRBD1 or TRBD2 (6 bases each). From germline, CDR1 is SGHVS and CDR2 FQNEAQ. V gave up 8 bases and J gave up 3 bases, with 20 bases separating them. The CDR3 runs 15 residues. The CDR3 sequence: CASVSMEGRGYEQYF. For the CDR3, the DNA is TGTGCCAGCGTCTCAATGGAGGGCAGGGGCTACGAGCAGTACTTC.

This chain links TRBV7-6 with TRBJ1-2; weak D call: TRBD1 (5 bases). This CDR3 is built from 12 residues. V dropped 3 bases and J dropped 12 bases, with 14 bases sitting between them. Germline-derived CDR1 and CDR2 are SGHVS and FNYEAQ. DNA of the CDR3: TGTGCCAGCAGCTTGAGGGGTTCTGGAAACACCTTC. It specifies CASSLRGSGNTF.

This chain connects TRBV29-1 to TRBJ1-1, with D unclear. Germline CDR1 and CDR2: SQVTM and ANQGSEA. The V end lost 8 bases, the J end lost 1 base, and 8 bases lay between the germline ends. The CDR3 totals 11 residues. The CDR3 sequence is CSLSGNTEAFF. The CDR3 DNA reads as TGCAGCTTGAGTGGGAACACTGAAGCTTTCTTT.

This rearrangement joins TRBV12-3 or TRBV12-4 to TRBJ2-7, with D possibly matching TRBD2 (5 bases). This CDR3 is 14 amino acids long. Trimming removed 5 bases from V and 4 bases from J, with 15 bases in between. CDR3 in DNA: TGTGCCAGCAGTGAACGGGAAGGGTCTTACGAGCAGTACTTC. This codes for CASSEREGSYEQYF.

The V gene is TRBV5-4, the J gene TRBJ1-6; 11 bases fit TRBD1. CDR1 and CDR2 (germline): SGHNT, YYREEE (reference sequence). This CDR3 contains 15 residues. The V segment lost 4 bases and the J segment 10 bases; nucleotides outside the gene matches: 7. The CDR3 sequence: CASSLGTGGFSPLHF. CDR3 in DNA: TGTGCCAGCAGCCTTGGGACAGGGGGTTTCTCACCCCTCCACTTT.

The chain carries TRBV9 and TRBJ2-7; the match to TRBD1 covers 7 bases. This CDR3 contains 15 residues. The junction had 8 bases not matched to a gene; V was cut back by 3 bases and J by 2 bases. In germline, CDR1 is SGDLS, CDR2 YYNGEE. CDR3 protein: CASSARSTGTYEQYF. DNA for the CDR3: TGTGCCAGCAGCGCACGATCGACAGGGACCTACGAGCAGTACTTC. Full variable domain (missing parts from reference TRBV9 and TRBJ2-7): DSGVTQTPKHLITATGQRVTLRCSPRSGDLSVYWYQQSLDQGLQFLIQYYNGEERAKGNILERFSAQQFPDLHSELNLSSLELGDSALYFCASSARSTGTYEQYFGPGTRLTVT.

The genes are TRBV24-1 and TRBJ2-3; possible D gene TRBD2, 5 bases. CDR3 size: 16 residues. Trimming left V 3 bases short and J 4 bases short, with 16 bases between. The V gene's germline CDR1 is KGHDR and CDR2 SFDVKD. In DNA, the CDR3 is TGTGCCACCAGTGATAAACCTCTAGGAGGCGCAGATACGCAGTATTTT. Translated, it gives CATSDKPLGGADTQYF.

The CDR3 loop reads CASSPGTEEKLFF. For the CDR3, the DNA is TGTGCCAGCAGCCCCGGGACCGAGGAAAAACTGTTTTTT. This chain connects TRBV5-6 to TRBJ1-4, with TRBD1 as a possible D gene (5 bases). Deletions cut 4 bases from V and 8 bases from J, with 12 bases between. The CDR3 is made up of 13 amino acids. The V gene's germline CDR1 is SGHDT and CDR2 YYEEEE.

This clonotype was observed once. The gene calls are TRBV12-3 or TRBV12-4 and TRBJ1-1; the D gene is possibly TRBD1 (5 bases). The CDR3 spans 15 residues. The ends were cut back, 5 bases at V and 4 bases at J, with 17 bases in the middle. DNA for the CDR3: TGTGCCAGCAGTCCTACGGGGGGGATCCGCACTGAAGCTTTCTTT. This translates into CASSPTGGIRTEAFF.

This clonotype was seen more than once but under ten times. The chain carries TRBV29-1 and TRBJ2-5; possibly TRBD1 for D (5 bases). The CDR3 runs 12 residues. Germline assignment: CDR1 SQVTM and CDR2 ANQGSEA. Between the trimmed V and J ends, which lost 8 bases and 5 bases, there was a span of 15 bases. The CDR3 is CSQTPGLETQYF. The CDR3 DNA follows: TGCAGCCAGACCCCAGGGCTCGAGACCCAGTACTTC.

This chain uses TRBV20-1 with TRBJ1-6, with TRBD1 identical over 7 bases. Germline V CDR1 and CDR2: DFQATT, SNEGSKA (reference sequence). This CDR3 contains 12 residues. Trimming at V came to 6 bases and at J to 8 bases, leaving 4 bases not matched to a gene. The DNA of the CDR3 is TGCAGTGCGGACAGGAGGGATTCACCCCTCCACTTT. This translates into CSADRRDSPLHF.

In nucleotides, the CDR3 is TGTGCCAGCAGCCAAGAGTTCTGGCAGGGGGTCCCGGGGGAGCTGTTTTTT. Protein: CASSQEFWQGVPGELFF. The J gene is TRBJ2-2, the V gene TRBV3-1; 7 positions agree with TRBD1. This CDR3 region has 17 residues. V dropped 0 bases and J dropped 8; count of bases not matched to a gene: 12. The germline CDR1 and CDR2 sequences are LGHDT and YNNKEL (reference sequence). The full variable domain, rest sourced from reference TRBV3-1 and TRBJ2-2, is DTAVSQTPKYLVTQMGNDKSIKCEQNLGHDTMYWYKQDSKKFLKIMFSYNNKELIINETVPNRFSPKSPDKAHLNLHINSLELGDSAVYFCASSQEFWQGVPGELFFGEGSRLTVL.

The chain couples TRBV7-2 to TRBJ2-2; TRBD2 matches at 11 bases. The CDR3 is 16 amino acids. The germline V gene has CDR1 SGHTA and CDR2 FQGNSA. V dropped 3 bases and J dropped 1; count of bases not matched to a gene: 1. The DNA for the CDR3 is TGTGCCAGCAGCTTCACTAGCGGGAGGAACACCGGGGAGCTGTTTTTT. The encoded protein is CASSFTSGRNTGELFF.

A few counts support this clonotype. The chain's CDR3 is CASSLVGLVFTGELFF. In nucleotides, the CDR3 is TGTGCCAGCAGCTTAGTGGGACTAGTGTTCACCGGGGAGCTGTTTTTT. The rearrangement links TRBV7-3 to TRBJ2-2; 8 nucleotides line up with TRBD2. This CDR3 is built from 16 residues. Germline CDR1 SGHTA, CDR2 FQGTGA. The J segment lost 4 bases and the V segment lost 2 bases, leaving 6 bases of the junction unmatched.

The CDR3, as DNA: TGTGCCACCGGACAGGGGAACTATGGCTACACCTTC. Its protein is CATGQGNYGYTF. The V gene is TRBV24-1, the J gene TRBJ1-2, with 9 nucleotides matching TRBD1. After removal of 9 bases from V and 2 bases from J, the junction contained 0 bases not matched to a gene. This CDR3 spans 12 amino acids. Looked up from germline, CDR1 is KGHDR and CDR2 is SFDVKD.

This clonotype has ten or more counts. The J gene is TRBJ1-4, the V gene TRBV7-9; D ambiguous. CDR1 and CDR2 (germline): SEHNR, FQNEAQ (reference sequence). This CDR3 has 13 amino acids. The ends were cut back, 0 bases at V and 8 bases at J, with 7 bases in the middle. The CDR3 protein is CASSLAGSEKLFF. The CDR3 coding sequence is TGTGCCAGCAGCTTAGCCGGGAGCGAAAAACTGTTTTTT.

This chain connects TRBV7-2 to TRBJ1-4; maybe TRBD1 (6 bases). Germline V gives CDR1 SGHTA, CDR2 FQGNSA. Between the trimmed V and J ends, which lost 9 bases and 8 bases, there was a span of 22 bases. This CDR3 is built from 15 residues. The CDR3, as DNA: TGTGCCAGTAAGCCGCCGTGGGGGCCGAGGGAAAAACTGTTTTTT. The encoded protein is CASKPPWGPREKLFF.

V usage is TRBV2 and J usage is TRBJ1-2; possibly TRBD1 for D (5 bases). Trimming cost V 4 bases and J 5 bases, with 17 bases left between them. Germline V gives CDR1 SNHLY, CDR2 FYNNEI. This CDR3 is built from 15 residues. The CDR3 loop is CASSGDRPLWYGYTF. DNA of the CDR3: TGTGCCAGCAGTGGGGACCGACCGCTTTGGTATGGCTACACCTTC.

The genes are TRBV20-1 and TRBJ2-5; D possibly matches TRBD1 or TRBD2 (5 bases each). CDR1 and CDR2 from the germline V gene are DFQATT and SNEGSKA (reference sequence). CDR3 length equals 13 residues. The V end lost 5 bases, the J end lost 2 bases, and 12 bases lay between the germline ends. As DNA, the CDR3 is TGCAGTGCTGCTGGGGGTTTTCAAGAGACCCAGTACTTC. Translating gives CSAAGGFQETQYF.

This clonotype occurred a few times. V usage is TRBV9 and J usage is TRBJ1-1; no definite D call. The CDR3 spans 15 residues. Germline V CDR1 and CDR2: SGDLS, YYNGEE. The V end lost 4 bases, the J end lost 0 bases, and 13 bases lay between the germline ends. For the CDR3, the DNA is TGTGCCAGCAGCCAAGAGAACAGCATGAACACTGAAGCTTTCTTT. Amino acids: CASSQENSMNTEAFF.

The chain links TRBV11-1 to TRBJ1-5, with TRBD1 matching 8 bases. The germline CDR1 and CDR2 sequences are SGHAT and FQDESV (reference sequence). This CDR3 has 16 amino acids. V gave up 3 bases and J gave up 3 bases; unmatched junction bases: 7. CDR3 sequence (DNA): TGTGCCAGCAGCTTTTCTGGACAGGGAGTCAATCAGCCCCAGCATTTT. Its protein is CASSFSGQGVNQPQHF.

The chain has TRBV12-3 or TRBV12-4 and TRBJ2-3; 12 bases align to TRBD2. This CDR3 has 16 amino acids. V lost 0 bases, J lost 4 bases, and 2 bases stayed unmatched. The CDR3 region is CASSLALAGGPDTQYF. Written as DNA, the CDR3 is TGTGCCAGCAGTTTAGCCCTAGCGGGAGGGCCAGATACGCAGTATTTT.

The V gene is TRBV29-1, the J gene TRBJ2-5; 8 bases are a match to TRBD1. V trimming: 6 bases; J trimming: 9 bases; junction bases outside the gene matches: 15. CDR1 SQVTM and CDR2 ANQGSEA come from the germline V gene. This CDR3 region has 14 residues. This CDR3 reads CSVSTGTGHQPQYF. For the CDR3, the DNA is TGCAGCGTATCGACCGGGACAGGCCACCAGCCCCAGTACTTC. Complete variable domain (other parts from reference TRBV29-1 and TRBJ2-5): SAVISQKPSRDICQRGTSLTIQCQVDSQVTMMFWYRQQPGQSLTLIATANQGSEATYESGFVIDKFPISRPNLTFSTLTVSNMSPEDSSIYLCSVSTGTGHQPQYFGPGTRLLVL.